These T cell receptor beta chains were read from a single sample in a study of blood T cell repertoires in COVID-19. Method: immunoSEQ multiplex PCR; TCRdb's copy keeps in-frame clones and lacks some. The sample has 100,000 to 150,000 clones, approximately 90% seen once. The sequenced sample was peripheral blood. The source is a woman older than 75 with acute or convalescent COVID-19. Each CDR3 is given with its conserved first and last residue. Fields, in order: clone size, V gene, D gene, J gene, CDR3 DNA, CDR3 protein. D genes are given only for firm matches. The size field is filled for only some rows; it gives once, few, many or a size class.

abundance: .; v_gene: TRBV9; d_gene: .; j_gene: TRBJ1-6; CDR3nt: TGTGCCAGCAGCGCGGCTGGAGATAATTCACCCCTCCACTTT; CDR3aa: CASSAAGDNSPLHF
abundance: .; v_gene: TRBV9; d_gene: .; j_gene: TRBJ1-2; CDR3nt: TGTGCCAGCAGCGTAGAGGCCCCCAACACTGGGAGGATAAACTATGGCTACACCTTC; CDR3aa: CASSVEAPNTGRINYGYTF
abundance: .; v_gene: TRBV9; d_gene: TRBD1; j_gene: TRBJ2-7; CDR3nt: TGTGCCAGCAGCCCCCGGACAGGGGCGGATTACGAGCAGTACTTC; CDR3aa: CASSPRTGADYEQYF
abundance: .; v_gene: TRBV25-1; d_gene: .; j_gene: TRBJ2-5; CDR3nt: TGTGCCAGCAGTGACAGGCGAGCACAAGAGACCCAGTACTTC; CDR3aa: CASSDRRAQETQYF
abundance: .; v_gene: TRBV19; d_gene: .; j_gene: TRBJ1-5; CDR3nt: TGTGCCAGTACTATGGATAGAGGGGGTCGGAGGTATAGCAATCAGCCCCAGCATTTT; CDR3aa: CASTMDRGGRRYSNQPQHF
abundance: .; v_gene: TRBV10-3; d_gene: .; j_gene: TRBJ2-7; CDR3nt: TGTGCCATCAGTGAGACCAGGGGCGAGCAGTACTTC; CDR3aa: CAISETRGEQYF
abundance: .; v_gene: TRBV7-9; d_gene: .; j_gene: TRBJ1-5; CDR3nt: TGTGCCAGCAGCTTAGAGCGGAGAAATCAGCCCCAGCATTTT; CDR3aa: CASSLERRNQPQHF
abundance: .; v_gene: TRBV19; d_gene: TRBD1; j_gene: TRBJ1-5; CDR3nt: TGTGCCAGTAGACCCCTGGGACAGGTAAATCAGCCCCAGCATTTT; CDR3aa: CASRPLGQVNQPQHF
abundance: .; v_gene: TRBV5-6; d_gene: TRBD1; j_gene: TRBJ1-1; CDR3nt: TGTGCCAGCAGCTGGACAGGGGTGTATACTGAAGCTTTCTTT; CDR3aa: CASSWTGVYTEAFF
abundance: .; v_gene: TRBV6-5; d_gene: TRBD1; j_gene: TRBJ1-1; CDR3nt: TGTGCCAGCCGGGACAGGGCCTGGGGCACTGAAGCTTTCTTT; CDR3aa: CASRDRAWGTEAFF
abundance: .; v_gene: TRBV7-2; d_gene: .; j_gene: TRBJ1-2; CDR3nt: TGTGCCAGCAGCTCGGGGGGGCCCAGGAGAAACTATGGCTACACCTTC; CDR3aa: CASSSGGPRRNYGYTF
abundance: .; v_gene: TRBV7-9; d_gene: TRBD2; j_gene: TRBJ2-7; CDR3nt: TGTGCCAGCAGCTTAGATTCGGCGGGAGGGGGAGAGCAGTACTTC; CDR3aa: CASSLDSAGGGEQYF
abundance: .; v_gene: TRBV5-6; d_gene: TRBD1; j_gene: TRBJ2-1; CDR3nt: TGTGCCAGCAGGGACAGGTCGGGCAGTACGTCCTACAATGAGCAGTTCTTC; CDR3aa: CASRDRSGSTSYNEQFF
abundance: .; v_gene: TRBV5-1; d_gene: TRBD1; j_gene: TRBJ2-7; CDR3nt: TGCGCCAGCAGCTCCCCGGGACAGGGGGGCTACGAGCAGTACTTC; CDR3aa: CASSSPGQGGYEQYF
abundance: .; v_gene: TRBV5-6; d_gene: TRBD1; j_gene: TRBJ1-2; CDR3nt: TGTGCCAGCAGCCTGCGATCTACGTGGACAGGGCCTAACTATGGCTACACCTTC; CDR3aa: CASSLRSTWTGPNYGYTF
abundance: .; v_gene: TRBV28; d_gene: TRBD2; j_gene: TRBJ2-7; CDR3nt: TGTGCCAGCAGAACTAGCGGAAGTACTGCTACGTACGAGCAGTACTTC; CDR3aa: CASRTSGSTATYEQYF
abundance: once; v_gene: TRBV28; d_gene: TRBD2; j_gene: TRBJ2-1; CDR3nt: TGTGCCAGCAGTATCCCAGCGGGAGGGCGGAATGAGCAGTTCTTC; CDR3aa: CASSIPAGGRNEQFF
abundance: .; v_gene: TRBV7-2; d_gene: .; j_gene: TRBJ2-7; CDR3nt: TGTGCCAGCAGCTTAGCGGGCAGGGACATCGACGAGCAGTACTTC; CDR3aa: CASSLAGRDIDEQYF
abundance: .; v_gene: TRBV9; d_gene: .; j_gene: TRBJ2-2; CDR3nt: TGTGCCAGCAGCGCCCGGCGCCCAGACACGTTTCGCACCGGGGAGCTGTTTTTT; CDR3aa: CASSARRPDTFRTGELFF
abundance: .; v_gene: TRBV28; d_gene: .; j_gene: TRBJ2-6; CDR3nt: TGTGCCAGCCGGGGTTCTGGGGCCAACGTCCTGACTTTC; CDR3aa: CASRGSGANVLTF
abundance: .; v_gene: TRBV4-1; d_gene: TRBD1; j_gene: TRBJ2-7; CDR3nt: TGCGCCAGCAGTCTCAGGACAGGGGACTACGAGCAGTACTTC; CDR3aa: CASSLRTGDYEQYF
abundance: .; v_gene: TRBV5-1; d_gene: TRBD1; j_gene: TRBJ2-3; CDR3nt: TGCGCCAGCAGCCCCCCCCGGACAGGGGGCACAGATACGCAGTATTTT; CDR3aa: CASSPPRTGGTDTQYF
abundance: .; v_gene: TRBV3-1/TRBV3-2; d_gene: TRBD2; j_gene: TRBJ2-3; CDR3nt: TGTGCCAGCAGCCAAGAGGCTAGCGGGGAGGGAATGAGAGATACGCAGTATTTT; CDR3aa: CASSQEASGEGMRDTQYF
abundance: .; v_gene: TRBV18; d_gene: .; j_gene: TRBJ2-1; CDR3nt: TGTGCCAGCTCACCTCCGAGTCTTAGTTCGGATGAGCAGTTCTTC; CDR3aa: CASSPPSLSSDEQFF
abundance: .; v_gene: TRBV7-2; d_gene: TRBD1; j_gene: TRBJ1-5; CDR3nt: TGTGCCAGCAGCGCCTACAGGGGTTCGGGTCAGCCCCAGCATTTT; CDR3aa: CASSAYRGSGQPQHF
abundance: .; v_gene: TRBV7-9; d_gene: TRBD1; j_gene: TRBJ1-4; CDR3nt: TGTGCCAGCAGCTTAACAGGGGTAGGGGAAAAACTGTTTTTT; CDR3aa: CASSLTGVGEKLFF
abundance: .; v_gene: TRBV5-1; d_gene: .; j_gene: TRBJ1-3; CDR3nt: TGCGCCAGCAGCCTCGAGGGCACCTTGGCTGGAAACACCATATATTTT; CDR3aa: CASSLEGTLAGNTIYF
abundance: once; v_gene: TRBV27; d_gene: TRBD2; j_gene: TRBJ2-1; CDR3nt: TGTGCCAGCAGTTGGACTAGCGGTCGCCGCTTGGGCTCCTACAATGAGCAGTTCTTC; CDR3aa: CASSWTSGRRLGSYNEQFF
abundance: .; v_gene: TRBV7-3; d_gene: .; j_gene: TRBJ2-3; CDR3nt: TGTGCCAGCAGTCCTCTAGGAAGAAGCACAGATACGCAGTATTTT; CDR3aa: CASSPLGRSTDTQYF
abundance: .; v_gene: TRBV28; d_gene: .; j_gene: TRBJ2-2; CDR3nt: TGTGTCTCCGACAGCCCGAACACCGGGGAGCTGTTTTTT; CDR3aa: CVSDSPNTGELFF
abundance: .; v_gene: TRBV12-3/TRBV12-4; d_gene: TRBD1; j_gene: TRBJ1-5; CDR3nt: TGTGCCAGCAGAGGGACAGGGAATCAGCCCCAGCATTTT; CDR3aa: CASRGTGNQPQHF
abundance: .; v_gene: TRBV20-1; d_gene: TRBD2; j_gene: TRBJ2-1; CDR3nt: TGCAGTGCTAGTATTGGCGGGAGCAATGAGCAGTTCTTC; CDR3aa: CSASIGGSNEQFF
abundance: .; v_gene: TRBV18; d_gene: .; j_gene: TRBJ1-1; CDR3nt: TGTGCCAGCTCACCAGTCAACAGCCTGAACACTGAAGCTTTCTTT; CDR3aa: CASSPVNSLNTEAFF
abundance: .; v_gene: TRBV5-6; d_gene: TRBD1; j_gene: TRBJ1-2; CDR3nt: TGTGCCAGCCTATCCGACAGGGGGATGGGTGGCTACACCTTC; CDR3aa: CASLSDRGMGGYTF
abundance: .; v_gene: TRBV7-3; d_gene: .; j_gene: TRBJ2-4; CDR3nt: TGTGCCAGCAGGGAACCGGGACTCGGAAACATTCAGTACTTC; CDR3aa: CASREPGLGNIQYF